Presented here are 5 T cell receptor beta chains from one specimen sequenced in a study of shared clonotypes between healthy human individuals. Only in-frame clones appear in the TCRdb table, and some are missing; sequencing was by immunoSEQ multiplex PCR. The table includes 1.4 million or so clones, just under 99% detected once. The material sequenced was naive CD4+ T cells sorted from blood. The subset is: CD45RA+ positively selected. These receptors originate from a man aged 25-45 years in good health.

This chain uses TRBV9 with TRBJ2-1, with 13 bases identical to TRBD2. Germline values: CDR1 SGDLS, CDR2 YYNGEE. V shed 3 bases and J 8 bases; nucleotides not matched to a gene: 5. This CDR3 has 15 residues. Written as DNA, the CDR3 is TGTGCCAGCAGCGGTACTAGCGGGAGGGCTTATGAGCAGTTCTTC. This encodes CASSGTSGRAYEQFF. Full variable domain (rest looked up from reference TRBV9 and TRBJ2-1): DSGVTQTPKHLITATGQRVTLRCSPRSGDLSVYWYQQSLDQGLQFLIQYYNGEERAKGNILERFSAQQFPDLHSELNLSSLELGDSALYFCASSGTSGRAYEQFFGPGTRLTVL.

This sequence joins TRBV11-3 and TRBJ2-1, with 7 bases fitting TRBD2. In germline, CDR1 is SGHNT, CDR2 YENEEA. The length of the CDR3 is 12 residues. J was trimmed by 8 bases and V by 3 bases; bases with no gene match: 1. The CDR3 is CASSFAGDEQFF. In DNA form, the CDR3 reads TGTGCCAGCAGCTTTGCGGGGGATGAGCAGTTCTTC.

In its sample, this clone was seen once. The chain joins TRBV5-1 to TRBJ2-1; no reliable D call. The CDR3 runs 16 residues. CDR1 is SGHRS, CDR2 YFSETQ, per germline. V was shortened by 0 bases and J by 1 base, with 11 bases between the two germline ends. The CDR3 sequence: CASSLAPSASYNEQFF. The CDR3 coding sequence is TGCGCCAGCAGCTTGGCCCCCAGCGCATCCTACAATGAGCAGTTCTTC.

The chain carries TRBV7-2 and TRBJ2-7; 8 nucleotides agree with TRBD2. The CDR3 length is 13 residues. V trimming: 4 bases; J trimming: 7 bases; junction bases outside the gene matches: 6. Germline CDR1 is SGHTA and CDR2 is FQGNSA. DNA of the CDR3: TGTGCCAGCAGCTCCCTCTTAGCGGGAGAGCAGTACTTC. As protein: CASSSLLAGEQYF.

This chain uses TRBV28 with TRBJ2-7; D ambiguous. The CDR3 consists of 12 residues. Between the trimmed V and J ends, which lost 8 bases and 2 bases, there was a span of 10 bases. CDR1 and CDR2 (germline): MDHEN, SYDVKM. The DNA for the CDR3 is TGTGCCAGCTACAACCCCCCCTACGAGCAGTACTTC. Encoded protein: CASYNPPYEQYF.